This T cell receptor beta chain is from a study of T cell changes during pregnancy in multiple sclerosis (dated by TCRdb to the late 2010s). For the wider study: The study examined how the T cell repertoire changed over the course of pregnancy in women with multiple sclerosis.

Points on this clone: Its antigen is still unknown. Qualities for individual bases were not recorded, and no much larger clone is one base off.

Inclusive of the bounding cysteine and phenylalanine, the CDR3 is 16 residues long. The DNA shown is the 48-base CDR3, in frame from base 1. Relative to germline, V is missing 4 bases and J is missing 1 base, with 4 bases of the junction outside any gene match. Looking up the germline V gene yields CDR1 MDHEN and CDR2 SYDVKM. The protocol used for the library was the immunoSEQ multiplex PCR assay. TCRdb retrieved this table from immuneACCESS and kept in-frame rearrangements only. Not all clones are present; in checked studies, unresolved V genes account for under half, and no reason is known for the remainder. The sample records 15,000 to 20,000 clones, roughly 89% of which are singletons. The ten largest clones add up to roughly 5.6% of the sample.

Sequences were derived from CD8+ T cells from peripheral blood mononuclear cells, sampled in the third trimester of pregnancy. Recombination linked TRBV28 to TRBJ1-1, with 12 bases aligning to TRBD1. The sequence was obtained from a female donor in good health, enrolled as a control in a pregnancy study. The sequenced DNA is TGTGCCAGCAGTTCGCTGGGACAGGGGGCGAACACTGAAGCTTTCTTT. Its product reads: CASSSLGQGANTEAFF.